Below, one T cell receptor (beta chain) is given with its context. Its antigen is not known. The data stem from a study of T cell repertoires in cytomegalovirus infection. Whole-study context: Signatures in public TCR beta sequences pointed to both CMV infection and matching HLA type. Study observations and caveats: HLA-C-restricted CMV clonotypes gave the most frequent clonotype in two of eight donors. Individuals carrying CMV plus the relevant HLA were identified by cumulative frequency of public TCR beta families.

In TCRdb, the reads were re-called with MiXCR into one record per CDR3 protein. The sample shows around 190,000 distinct CDR3 sequences, over 13% of them seen only once. Sequencing used PBMCs. The clonotype comes from a human donor in good health (CMV status not recorded). Some clones in this sample may be carry-over from other donors' samples.

The CDR3 loop reads CAPEVRQGYNEQFF. CDR3 bases: TGTGCCCCGGAGGTTAGACAGGGCTACAATGAGCAGTTCTTC. V and J are TRBV12-3 or TRBV12-4 and TRBJ2-1; 7 nucleotides agree with TRBD1. The CDR3 runs 14 residues. J gave up 3 bases and V 11 bases, and 10 bases lay outside the gene matches.